The source of this T cell receptor (beta chain) is a study of cytomegalovirus exposure and HLA in healthy donors. The validation cohort, a group of roughly 120 subjects, included the donors and was separate from the roughly 600-subject first cohort. Some clones are missing from TCRdb's copy, which holds only in-frame ones; the method was immunoSEQ multiplex PCR. The table has tens of thousands of clones, over 95% seen once. Concerning this clone itself: The antigen is not known.

Study outcomes and limitations: Later, an analysis found that TCR clusters from the first cohort tended to co-occur in the roughly 110 validation repertoires.

The V and J ends lost 6 bases and 3 bases respectively, with 14 bases between them. The CDR3 is made up of 14 amino acids. CDR1 MNHNS and CDR2 SASEGT come from the germline V gene. The chain employs TRBV6-1 and TRBJ2-5; perhaps TRBD1 as D (6 bases). This receptor was identified in a man aged 18-30 years in good health and CMV-seronegative. The sequenced material came from PBMCs. The CDR3 spells CASSLTGLEETQYF. Here the CDR3 DNA reads TGTGCCAGCAGCCTCACAGGGTTGGAAGAGACCCAGTACTTC.